Listed below are T cell receptor beta chains from one sample, sequenced in a study of shared clonotypes between healthy human individuals. The protocol was immunoSEQ multiplex PCR, while the TCRdb copy is restricted to in-frame clones and leaves out a portion. The repertoire holds some 1,900,000 clones, with about 95% as singletons. Sequencing was carried out using naive CD8+ T cells sorted from blood. The receptors come from a man younger than 35 in good health. The CDR3 runs from the conserved cysteine through the conserved F or W. D genes are given only for firm matches. The listing skips clone size in some rows; elsewhere it reads once, few, many or a size class.

CDR3nt: TGCGCCAGCAGCCAAGTCACTAGCGGGTCCCGCCAGGCCTACAATGAGCAGTTCTTC
CDR3aa: CASSQVTSGSRQAYNEQFF
v_gene: TRBV4-3
j_gene: TRBJ2-1
abundance: NA
d_gene: TRBD2

CDR3nt: TGTGCCAGCAGCTCTGGGCTAGCCGTGGAGACCCAGTACTTC
CDR3aa: CASSSGLAVETQYF
v_gene: TRBV28
j_gene: TRBJ2-5
abundance: NA
d_gene: NA

CDR3nt: TGTGCCAGCAGCCCCCGACTCGTAAGCACAGATACGCAGTATTTT
CDR3aa: CASSPRLVSTDTQYF
v_gene: TRBV13
j_gene: TRBJ2-3
abundance: NA
d_gene: NA

CDR3nt: TGTGCCAGCAGTGAAAGTGCGGGCCGGGGGGATACGCAGTATTTT
CDR3aa: CASSESAGRGDTQYF
v_gene: TRBV2
j_gene: TRBJ2-3
abundance: NA
d_gene: NA

CDR3nt: TGTGCCAGCAGCCAATTCGCATCCTACGAGCAGTACTTC
CDR3aa: CASSQFASYEQYF
v_gene: TRBV4-2
j_gene: TRBJ2-7
abundance: NA
d_gene: NA

CDR3nt: TGTGCCAGCAGGGCCGGACAGGGCCTCTCTGGAAACACCATATATTTT
CDR3aa: CASRAGQGLSGNTIYF
v_gene: TRBV28
j_gene: TRBJ1-3
abundance: NA
d_gene: TRBD1

CDR3nt: TGTGCCAGCAGCTTAGGAGGTAGCGGGAGTTGGGGCACAGATACGCAGTATTTT
CDR3aa: CASSLGGSGSWGTDTQYF
v_gene: TRBV7-9
j_gene: TRBJ2-3
abundance: NA
d_gene: TRBD2

CDR3nt: TGTGCCAGCAGTTACTTAATGGGGGCGGAGTCCGATGAGCAGTTCTTC
CDR3aa: CASSYLMGAESDEQFF
v_gene: TRBV6-5
j_gene: TRBJ2-1
abundance: NA
d_gene: NA

CDR3nt: TGTGCCAGCAGTGAAGGGGCGACCAGCTTC
CDR3aa: CASSEGATSF
v_gene: TRBV6-5
j_gene: TRBJ1-2
abundance: once
d_gene: NA

CDR3nt: TGTGCCAGCAGTCCGACAGGGAGTTCTTACGAGCAGTACTTC
CDR3aa: CASSPTGSSYEQYF
v_gene: TRBV28
j_gene: TRBJ2-7
abundance: NA
d_gene: TRBD1

CDR3nt: TGTGCCAGCAGTTACTCGGTGGGCTACGAGCAGTACTTC
CDR3aa: CASSYSVGYEQYF
v_gene: TRBV6-5
j_gene: TRBJ2-7
abundance: NA
d_gene: NA

CDR3nt: TGTGCCAGCAGCTTAAGAGGGGGCGCAGGGGATACGCAGTATTTT
CDR3aa: CASSLRGGAGDTQYF
v_gene: TRBV7-9
j_gene: TRBJ2-3
abundance: NA
d_gene: TRBD1

CDR3nt: TGTGCCAGCAGCGTAGGATGGGACAGTTACTACGAGCAGTACTTC
CDR3aa: CASSVGWDSYYEQYF
v_gene: TRBV9
j_gene: TRBJ2-7
abundance: NA
d_gene: TRBD1

CDR3nt: TGTGCCATCAGTGAGTCAGCCAATTCACCCCTCCACTTT
CDR3aa: CAISESANSPLHF
v_gene: TRBV10-3
j_gene: TRBJ1-6
abundance: NA
d_gene: NA

CDR3nt: TGTGCCTGGAGTTCCAGCGGGGGCCCTCTTTACAATGAGCAGTTCTTC
CDR3aa: CAWSSSGGPLYNEQFF
v_gene: TRBV30
j_gene: TRBJ2-1
abundance: NA
d_gene: TRBD2

CDR3nt: TGCAGCGTTGTCTTCAGCTACGAGCAGTACTTC
CDR3aa: CSVVFSYEQYF
v_gene: TRBV29-1
j_gene: TRBJ2-7
abundance: NA
d_gene: NA

CDR3nt: TGTGCCAGCACAGAGGTAGAATCCATGACCGGGACGGGGGACTATGGCTACACCTTC
CDR3aa: CASTEVESMTGTGDYGYTF
v_gene: TRBV14
j_gene: TRBJ1-2
abundance: NA
d_gene: NA

CDR3nt: TGTGCCAGCAGCTTCGATCTTCCCGGAGGGGCTTTCTTT
CDR3aa: CASSFDLPGGAFF
v_gene: TRBV13
j_gene: TRBJ1-1
abundance: NA
d_gene: NA

CDR3nt: TGTGCCAGCAGCTTGTCCTCACCCGGGGCTGAAGCTTTCTTT
CDR3aa: CASSLSSPGAEAFF
v_gene: TRBV5-6
j_gene: TRBJ1-1
abundance: NA
d_gene: NA

CDR3nt: TGTGCCAGCAGCTTGCGGTCAGACCCCTACGAGCAGTACTTC
CDR3aa: CASSLRSDPYEQYF
v_gene: TRBV5-6
j_gene: TRBJ2-7
abundance: NA
d_gene: NA